Shown below are 15 T cell receptor beta chains from a single sample sequenced in a study of cytomegalovirus exposure and HLA in healthy donors. PCR amplification relied on 60 Vbeta primers (plus 13 Jbeta primers). Using immunoSEQ multiplex PCR, the repertoire was profiled, and TCRdb retains in-frame clones only, with some absent. The table includes about 150,000 clones, more than 60% detected once. Source material: PBMCs. The receptors were gathered from a woman aged 25 to 39 in good health and CMV-seropositive.

The chain recombines TRBV7-2 with TRBJ1-1; D is unresolved. The CDR3 contains 14 residues. CDR1 and CDR2 (germline): SGHTA, FQGNSA. Between the trimmed V and J ends, which lost 0 bases and 4 bases, there was a span of 9 bases. The CDR3 DNA reads TGTGCCAGCAGCTTAGCTCATCATAGCACTGAAGCTTTCTTT. Its translation: CASSLAHHSTEAFF.

The chain couples TRBV6-5 to TRBJ2-1, with 9 bases identical to TRBD2. Germline values: CDR1 MNHEY, CDR2 SVGAGI. Trimming cost V 2 bases and J 7 bases; bases outside gene matches: 9. The CDR3 spans 16 residues. The CDR3 protein is CASSYELAGPANEQFF. CDR3 coding DNA: TGTGCCAGCAGTTACGAGCTAGCGGGACCTGCGAATGAGCAGTTCTTC.

In the case of this clone: Other nucleotide sequences from this sample produce the same CDR3. The chain links TRBV11-3 to TRBJ2-7; D call uncertain. Germline values: CDR1 SGHNT, CDR2 YENEEA. Trimming removed 0 bases from V and 2 bases from J, with 5 bases in between. This CDR3 contains 13 residues. In DNA, the CDR3 is TGTGCCAGCAGCTTAGACAGTACCTACGAGCAGTACTTC. Its translation is CASSLDSTYEQYF.

This clone showed up just a few times. This rearrangement joins TRBV27 to TRBJ2-1, with a possible D match to TRBD2 (6 bases). The germline V gene has CDR1 MNHEY and CDR2 SMNVEV (reference sequence). V was pared by 6 bases and J by 0 bases, with 9 bases between. This CDR3 has 14 residues. The CDR3 spells CASRWGGSYNEQFF. For the CDR3, the DNA is TGTGCCAGCAGATGGGGAGGCTCCTACAATGAGCAGTTCTTC.

The genes are TRBV11-2 and TRBJ1-4, with TRBD1 identical over 7 bases. Trimming cost V 1 base and J 7 bases; bases outside gene matches: 12. The germline V gene has CDR1 SGHAT and CDR2 FQNNGV. This CDR3 is 17 amino acids long. The CDR3 here is CASSLAPPQGISEKLFF. DNA for the CDR3: TGTGCCAGCAGCTTAGCCCCCCCACAGGGGATATCTGAAAAACTGTTTTTT.

The V call is TRBV28, the J call TRBJ2-2; D gene unclear. Germline assignment: CDR1 MDHEN and CDR2 SYDVKM. The CDR3 spans 15 residues. With 5 bases removed from V and 7 bases from J, the gap between germline ends came to 17 bases. CDR3 DNA sequence: TGTGCCAGCAGTCTCCTTCCCGACTCGGACGGGGAGCTGTTTTTT. Encoded protein: CASSLLPDSDGELFF.

This clone was seen a single time. This chain links TRBV5-1 with TRBJ2-4; D might be TRBD2 (6 bases). CDR1 SGHRS and CDR2 YFSETQ come from the germline V gene. Between the trimmed V and J ends, which lost 0 bases and 1 base, there was a span of 11 bases. The CDR3 length is 16 residues. The DNA of the CDR3 is TGCGCCAGCAGCTTGGGTGGTGGGAGGGCCAAAAACATTCAGTACTTC. Residues: CASSLGGGRAKNIQYF.

The chain combines TRBV28 with TRBJ2-7; possibly TRBD2 for D (7 bases). The CDR3 contains 14 residues. Germline CDR1 reads MDHEN; CDR2 reads SYDVKM. The V and J ends lost 8 bases and 1 base respectively, with 15 bases between them. The DNA of the CDR3 is TGTGCCAGCCTTACACAGGGAGGGTCCTACGAGCAGTACTTC. Its protein product is CASLTQGGSYEQYF.

V gene TRBV28 combines with J gene TRBJ1-2; 9 nucleotides agree with TRBD1. The CDR3 totals 15 residues. Germline CDR1 reads MDHEN; CDR2 reads SYDVKM. The J segment lost 4 bases and the V segment lost 5 bases, leaving 8 bases of the junction unmatched. CDR3 in DNA: TGTGCCAGCAGTCCCCGGACAGGGGTGATCTATGGCTACACCTTC. It specifies CASSPRTGVIYGYTF.

The chain couples TRBV11-3 to TRBJ2-5; maybe TRBD2 (5 bases). Trimming left V 2 bases short and J 5 bases short, with 6 bases between. CDR3 size: 12 residues. The germline V gene encodes CDR1 SGHNT and CDR2 YENEEA. The CDR3 DNA is TGTGCCAGCAGCTTAAGGGAGGAGACCCAGTACTTC. Translation gives CASSLREETQYF.

The chain joins TRBV29-1 to TRBJ1-1; D uncertain. Germline lookup yields CDR1 SQVTM and CDR2 ANQGSEA. CDR3 length: 14 residues. The V end was cut by 4 bases, the J end by 0 bases, with 12 bases between. The CDR3 DNA is TGCAGCGTTGGAGGGTCCGGCGTGAACACTGAAGCTTTCTTT. Its protein product is CSVGGSGVNTEAFF.

This rearrangement joins TRBV6-5 to TRBJ1-4; 9 nucleotides match TRBD1. The CDR3 covers 14 residues. V shed 6 bases, J shed 7 bases, and the junction held 6 bases outside the gene matches. Germline CDR1 reads MNHEY; CDR2 reads SVGAGI. CDR3: CASRGTGHGEKLFF. The CDR3 nucleotides are TGTGCCAGCAGAGGGACAGGGCATGGTGAAAAACTGTTTTTT.

The V and J genes are TRBV10-3 and TRBJ1-2; D is perhaps TRBD1 (6 bases). There are 17 residues in the CDR3. CDR1 and CDR2 (germline): ENHRY, SYGVKD. Trimming removed 3 bases from V and 2 bases from J, with 19 bases in between. The DNA of the CDR3 is TGTGCCATCAGTGAAGATCCAACAGGGCTCTCAAACTATGGCTACACCTTC. This sequence encodes CAISEDPTGLSNYGYTF.

The CDR3 region has the DNA TGTGCCAGCAGCTTATTGGTAGCGGACACCTATGAGCAGTTCTTC. The encoded protein is CASSLLVADTYEQFF. V gene TRBV7-3 combines with J gene TRBJ2-1; a possible D gene is TRBD2 (6 bases). V was pared by 2 bases and J by 8 bases, with 16 bases between. The CDR3 runs 15 residues. In germline, CDR1 is SGHTA, CDR2 FQGTGA.

There are a few counts of this clone. The chain uses TRBV18 and TRBJ2-5; D perhaps matches TRBD1 (5 bases). Looked up from germline, CDR1 is KGHSH and CDR2 is LQKENI. The V end lost 2 bases, the J end lost 3 bases, and 10 bases lay between the germline ends. The CDR3 is 14 residues long. Here the CDR3 DNA reads TGTGCCAGCTCACCAGCGCCCAGGGAAGAGACCCAGTACTTC. Protein product: CASSPAPREETQYF.